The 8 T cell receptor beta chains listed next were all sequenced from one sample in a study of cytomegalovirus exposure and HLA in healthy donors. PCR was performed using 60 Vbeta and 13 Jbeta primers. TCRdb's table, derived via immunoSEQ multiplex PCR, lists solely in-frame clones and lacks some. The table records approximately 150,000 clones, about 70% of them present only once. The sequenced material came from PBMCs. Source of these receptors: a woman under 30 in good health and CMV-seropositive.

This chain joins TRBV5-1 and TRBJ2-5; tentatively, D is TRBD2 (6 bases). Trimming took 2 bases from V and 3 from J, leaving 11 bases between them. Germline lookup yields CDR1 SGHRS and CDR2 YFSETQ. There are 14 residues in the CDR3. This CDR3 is CASSFRVAEETQYF. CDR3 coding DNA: TGCGCCAGCAGCTTCAGGGTAGCGGAAGAGACCCAGTACTTC.

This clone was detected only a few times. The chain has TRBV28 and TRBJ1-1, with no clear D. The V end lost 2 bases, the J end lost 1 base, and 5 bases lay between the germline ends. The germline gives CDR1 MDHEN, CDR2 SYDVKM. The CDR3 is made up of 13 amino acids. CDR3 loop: CASSLPGNTEAFF. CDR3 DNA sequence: TGTGCCAGCAGTTTACCGGGGAACACTGAAGCTTTCTTT. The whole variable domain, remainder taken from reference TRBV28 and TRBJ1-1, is DVKVTQSSRYLVKRTGEKVFLECVQDMDHENMFWYRQDPGLGLRLIYFSYDVKMKEKGDIPEGYSVSREKKERFSLILESASTNQTSMYLCASSLPGNTEAFFGQGTRLTVV.

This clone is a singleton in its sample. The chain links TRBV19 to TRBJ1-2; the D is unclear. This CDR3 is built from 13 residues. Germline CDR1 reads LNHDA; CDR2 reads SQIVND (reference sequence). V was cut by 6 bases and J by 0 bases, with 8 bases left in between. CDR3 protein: CASRYPANYGYTF. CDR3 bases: TGTGCCAGTAGGTACCCGGCTAACTATGGCTACACCTTC. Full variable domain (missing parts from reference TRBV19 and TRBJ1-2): DGGITQSPKYLFRKEGQNVTLSCEQNLNHDAMYWYRQDPGQGLRLIYYSQIVNDFQKGDIAEGYSVSREKKESFPLTVTSAQKNPTAFYLCASRYPANYGYTFGSGTRLTVV.

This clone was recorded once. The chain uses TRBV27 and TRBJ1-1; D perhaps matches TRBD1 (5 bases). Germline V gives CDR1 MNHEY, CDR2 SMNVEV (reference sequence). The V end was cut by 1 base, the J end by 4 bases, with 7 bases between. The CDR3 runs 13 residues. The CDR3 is CASSLLGLTEAFF. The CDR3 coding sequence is TGTGCCAGCAGTTTATTGGGGCTCACTGAAGCTTTCTTT.

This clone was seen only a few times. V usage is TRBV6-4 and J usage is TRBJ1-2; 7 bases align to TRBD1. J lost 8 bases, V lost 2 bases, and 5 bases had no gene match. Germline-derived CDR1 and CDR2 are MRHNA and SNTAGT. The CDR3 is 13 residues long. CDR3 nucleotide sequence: TGTGCCAGCAGTGACAGACAGGGAGAAGGCTACACCTTC. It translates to CASSDRQGEGYTF.

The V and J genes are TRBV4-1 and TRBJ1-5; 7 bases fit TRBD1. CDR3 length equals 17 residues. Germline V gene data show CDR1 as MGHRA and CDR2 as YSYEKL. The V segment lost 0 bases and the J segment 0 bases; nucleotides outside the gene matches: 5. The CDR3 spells CASSQEGTDNSNQPQHF. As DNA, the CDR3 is TGCGCCAGCAGCCAAGAAGGGACAGACAATAGCAATCAGCCCCAGCATTTT.

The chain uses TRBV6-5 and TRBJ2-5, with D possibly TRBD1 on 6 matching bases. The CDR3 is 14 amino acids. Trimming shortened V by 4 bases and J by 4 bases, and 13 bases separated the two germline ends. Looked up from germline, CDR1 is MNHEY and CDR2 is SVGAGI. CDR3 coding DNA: TGTGCCAGCAGTTCTACAGGGTCTAGAGAGACCCAGTACTTC. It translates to CASSSTGSRETQYF.

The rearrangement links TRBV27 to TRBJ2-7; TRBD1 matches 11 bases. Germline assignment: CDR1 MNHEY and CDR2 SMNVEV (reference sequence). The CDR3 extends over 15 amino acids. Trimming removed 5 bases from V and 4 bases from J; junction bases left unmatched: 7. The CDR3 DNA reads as TGTGCCAGCAGTGTCACCGGGACAGGGGGTTACGAGCAGTACTTC. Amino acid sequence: CASSVTGTGGYEQYF.